This paragraph reports one T cell receptor (beta chain). TCRdb's table, derived via immunoSEQ multiplex PCR, lists solely in-frame clones and lacks some. The data hold 250,000 to 350,000 clones, with 85% observed a single time. This sample is part of a study of blood T cell repertoires in COVID-19. V was cut by 7 bases and J by 5 bases, with 17 bases left in between. CDR1 and CDR2 from the germline V gene are SGHAT and FQNNGV. The CDR3 has 14 residues. The sample comprised PBMCs or T cells enriched from blood (not recorded which). This TCR was sampled from a woman aged 45 to 65 who had recovered from COVID-19. The chain has TRBV11-2 and TRBJ1-2, with D perhaps matching TRBD1 (5 bases). The CDR3, as DNA: TGTGCCAGCACCCTTTCAGGGCAGTGGTATGGCTACACCTTC. Amino acids: CASTLSGQWYGYTF. Filled out from reference TRBV11-2 and TRBJ1-2, the complete variable domain reads EAGVAQSPRYKIIEKRQSVAFWCNPISGHATLYWYQQILGQGPKLLIQFQNNGVVDDSQLPKDRFSAERLKGVDSTLKIQPAKLEDSAVYLCASTLSGQWYGYTFGSGTRLTVV.